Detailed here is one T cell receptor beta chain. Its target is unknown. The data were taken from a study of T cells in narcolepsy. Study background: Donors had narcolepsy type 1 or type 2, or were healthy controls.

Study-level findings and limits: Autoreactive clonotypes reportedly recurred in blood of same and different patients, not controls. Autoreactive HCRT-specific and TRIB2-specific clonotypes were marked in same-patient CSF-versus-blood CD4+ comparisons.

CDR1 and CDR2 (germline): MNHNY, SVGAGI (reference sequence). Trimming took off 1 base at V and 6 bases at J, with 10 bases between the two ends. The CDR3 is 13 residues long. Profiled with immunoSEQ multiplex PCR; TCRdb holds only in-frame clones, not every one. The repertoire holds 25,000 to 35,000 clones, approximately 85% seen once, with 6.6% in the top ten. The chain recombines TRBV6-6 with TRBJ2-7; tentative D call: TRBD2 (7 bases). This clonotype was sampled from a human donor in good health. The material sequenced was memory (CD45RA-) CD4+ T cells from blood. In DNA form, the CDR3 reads TGTGCCAGCAGTTACTACAGGGAGGGCGAGCAGTACTTC. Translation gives CASSYYREGEQYF.